Sequencing of this TCR beta chain was carried out in a study of spatial heterogeneity in lung cancer. The wider study: Alpha-chain detections were consistently fewer than beta-chain detections among the sequences. Strong correlation linked TCR transcript counts in tumor regions to a T cell module score derived from matched bulk RNA-seq.

This clonotype ranks as medium-sized. Antigen unknown. Time point defined: sample taken at primary tumor resection. Extraction of whole RNA from tumor, nontumor lung or frozen PBMC preceded unsorted sequencing. There are 14 residues in the CDR3. Trimming cost V 10 bases and J 7 bases; bases outside gene matches: 15. Per the germline V gene, CDR1 is MDHEN and CDR2 is SYDVKM. TCRdb independently ran MiXCR on the 5' RACE reads; one entry per CDR3 protein. The sample yields roughly 5,100 distinct CDR3 sequences, 8.4% seen once. Whole-study results and caveats: Within tumors, counts of expanded alpha and beta TCRs tracked tumor mutation counts.

The receptor was derived from a female donor with early-stage non-small cell lung cancer. Sequenced here: lung tumor tissue, sampled at surgery. V usage is TRBV28 and J usage is TRBJ2-7, with 8 bases that match TRBD2. CDR3: CATTGGAGVREQYF. Here the CDR3 DNA reads TGTGCCACCACCGGGGGGGCGGGAGTAAGGGAGCAGTACTTC.